This TCR beta chain was sequenced in a study of cytomegalovirus exposure and HLA in healthy donors. The study, taken as a whole, reports: Researchers had no immune exposure information except CMV serostatus available.

This clone appeared once. What it binds is not known. Amplification used 60 Vbeta primers and 13 Jbeta primers. Sequencing used immunoSEQ multiplex PCR; TCRdb keeps in-frame clones, though not all of them. The repertoire holds over 100,000 clones, roughly 76% seen once, with 2.1% in the top ten. Germline V gene lookup returns CDR1 SGHTA and CDR2 FQGNSA. V lost 5 bases, J lost 0 bases, and 7 bases stayed unmatched. CDR3 length: 16 residues. The specimen was PBMCs. The TCR comes from a man in his thirties or forties in good health and CMV-seronegative. This rearrangement joins TRBV7-2 to TRBJ1-1; TRBD1 aligns across 9 bases. In DNA form, the CDR3 reads TGTGCCAGCAGCGGAGGGACAGGGCCCTTGAACACTGAAGCTTTCTTT. It is translated as CASSGGTGPLNTEAFF. The full variable domain, its missing parts supplied by reference TRBV7-2 and TRBJ1-1, is GAGVSQSPSNKVTEKGKDVELRCDPISGHTALYWYRQSLGQGLEFLIYFQGNSAPDKSGLPSDRFSAERTGGSVSTLTIQRTQQEDSAVYLCASSGGTGPLNTEAFFGQGTRLTVV.